This is a list of T cell receptor beta chains from one sample in a study of regulatory T cells in long-lasting Graves disease. TCRdb processed the multiplex PCR reads anew with MiXCR; each CDR3 protein has one entry. Of more than 450,000 distinct CDR3 sequences detected, around 16% appear once; the ten largest clones hold more than 10%. The same sample was also used in a study of T cells in Graves' hyperthyroidism and ophthalmopathy.

The sample was peripheral blood mononuclear cells (PBMCs), taken at new diagnosis, from a patient treated with antithyroid drugs. These receptors were obtained from a man in his forties with Graves disease. CDR3s include the opening cysteine and the closing phenylalanine or tryptophan. Fields, in order: clone size, D gene, V gene, J gene, CDR3 DNA, CDR3 protein. D genes are given only for firm matches. Size is stated for part of the rows, as once, few or many counts, or as a class when the clone is expanded.

clone_size: -
d_call: -
v_call: TRBV5-1
j_call: TRBJ2-1
cdr3_nt: TGCGCCAGCAGCTTTTACGGGGGAGTATCCTACAATGAGCAGTTCTTC
cdr3_aa: CASSFYGGVSYNEQFF

clone_size: many
d_call: -
v_call: TRBV30
j_call: TRBJ2-1
cdr3_nt: TGTGCCTGGCAAATGAGGTCTAGCGAGCAGTTCTTC
cdr3_aa: CAWQMRSSEQFF

clone_size: -
d_call: -
v_call: TRBV5-1
j_call: TRBJ2-2
cdr3_nt: TGCGCCAGCTCCCCCAAGACACCTACGAACACCGGGGAGCTGTTTTTT
cdr3_aa: CASSPKTPTNTGELFF

clone_size: few
d_call: -
v_call: TRBV3-1
j_call: TRBJ2-6
cdr3_nt: TGTGCCAGCAGCCAAGGAGTAGGGGTAGGGGCCAACGTCCTGACTTTC
cdr3_aa: CASSQGVGVGANVLTF

clone_size: many
d_call: TRBD1
v_call: TRBV11-2
j_call: TRBJ2-7
cdr3_nt: TGTGCCAGCAGCTTAGGCTACCAGACAGGGGAGCCCTACGAGCAGTACTTC
cdr3_aa: CASSLGYQTGEPYEQYF

clone_size: many
d_call: -
v_call: TRBV7-9
j_call: TRBJ1-2
cdr3_nt: TGTGCCAGCAGCCCATCCTCGGGCAGGGCACGATATGGCTACACCTTC
cdr3_aa: CASSPSSGRARYGYTF

clone_size: -
d_call: -
v_call: TRBV6-2/TRBV6-3
j_call: TRBJ1-1
cdr3_nt: TGTGCCAGCAGTTACTCGTGGGGTACGGGTGAAGCTTTCTTT
cdr3_aa: CASSYSWGTGEAFF

clone_size: -
d_call: -
v_call: TRBV20-1
j_call: TRBJ1-2
cdr3_nt: TGCAGTGCTAGATCAGGGCACGGCTACACCTTC
cdr3_aa: CSARSGHGYTF

clone_size: few
d_call: -
v_call: TRBV7-3
j_call: TRBJ2-3
cdr3_nt: TGTGCCAGCAGCTTAGGGATTACAGATACGCAGTATTTT
cdr3_aa: CASSLGITDTQYF

clone_size: few
d_call: TRBD2
v_call: TRBV20-1
j_call: TRBJ2-7
cdr3_nt: TGCAGTAGACTAGCGGGAGCCTACGAGCAGTACTTC
cdr3_aa: CSRLAGAYEQYF

clone_size: -
d_call: -
v_call: TRBV5-1
j_call: TRBJ2-5
cdr3_nt: TGCGCCAGCAGCTCGATAGCGTCTGGGAGCCAAGAGACCCAGTACTTC
cdr3_aa: CASSSIASGSQETQYF

clone_size: -
d_call: -
v_call: TRBV28
j_call: TRBJ2-4
cdr3_nt: TGTGCCAGCAGTGCCACGGCCGGTTCGATCCAGTACTTC
cdr3_aa: CASSATAGSIQYF

clone_size: few
d_call: TRBD1
v_call: TRBV5-5
j_call: TRBJ1-4
cdr3_nt: TGTGCCAGCAGCTCCTCGACAGGGAGCGGCAAGGAAAAACTGTTTTTT
cdr3_aa: CASSSSTGSGKEKLFF

clone_size: many
d_call: TRBD2
v_call: TRBV20-1
j_call: TRBJ2-1
cdr3_nt: TGCAGTGCTAGAATGCCGATAGCGGGAAATGAGCAGTTCTTC
cdr3_aa: CSARMPIAGNEQFF

clone_size: many
d_call: TRBD2
v_call: TRBV12-3/TRBV12-4
j_call: TRBJ2-1
cdr3_nt: TGTGCCAGCAGTTACTTTGGTGGCGGGAGGTCCTACAATGAGCAGTTCTTC
cdr3_aa: CASSYFGGGRSYNEQFF

clone_size: many
d_call: -
v_call: TRBV28
j_call: TRBJ1-4
cdr3_nt: TGTGCCAGCAGCCGACCAAATCGTCTCGAAAAACTGTTTTTT
cdr3_aa: CASSRPNRLEKLFF

clone_size: few
d_call: TRBD1
v_call: TRBV5-1
j_call: TRBJ2-6
cdr3_nt: TGCGCCAGCAGCTTGCCGGCAGGGGGACAAACTGGGGCCAACGTCCTGACTTTC
cdr3_aa: CASSLPAGGQTGANVLTF

clone_size: many
d_call: -
v_call: TRBV6-1
j_call: TRBJ2-1
cdr3_nt: TGTGCCTCAGCAATAGGCGCCACCTACAATGAGCAGTTCTTC
cdr3_aa: CASAIGATYNEQFF

clone_size: many
d_call: -
v_call: TRBV20-1
j_call: TRBJ2-7
cdr3_nt: TGCAGTGCCAGGACAGGGAGGGAGGACTACGAGCAGTACTTC
cdr3_aa: CSARTGREDYEQYF

clone_size: -
d_call: TRBD2
v_call: TRBV6-2/TRBV6-3
j_call: TRBJ2-7
cdr3_nt: TGTGCCAGCAGTTACCGTATGACTAGCGGGAGTTTACACGAGCAGTACTTC
cdr3_aa: CASSYRMTSGSLHEQYF

clone_size: -
d_call: TRBD1
v_call: TRBV19
j_call: TRBJ2-1
cdr3_nt: TGTGCCAGTAGTACGACCCCCGGGACAGGGACCAACAATGAGCAGTTCTTC
cdr3_aa: CASSTTPGTGTNNEQFF

clone_size: -
d_call: -
v_call: TRBV7-9
j_call: TRBJ2-7
cdr3_nt: TGTGCCAGCAGCTCGCCTCCGGGACAAGGTTACGAGCAGTACTTC
cdr3_aa: CASSSPPGQGYEQYF

clone_size: -
d_call: TRBD2
v_call: TRBV7-9
j_call: TRBJ2-1
cdr3_nt: TGTGCCAGCAGCGCCGGGACTAGCTTCGATGAGCAGTTCTTC
cdr3_aa: CASSAGTSFDEQFF

clone_size: many
d_call: TRBD2
v_call: TRBV6-5
j_call: TRBJ2-7
cdr3_nt: TGTGCCAGCAGTTCGACTAGCGGGAGATTTGCCGAGCAGTACTTC
cdr3_aa: CASSSTSGRFAEQYF

clone_size: many
d_call: -
v_call: TRBV5-1
j_call: TRBJ2-1
cdr3_nt: TGCGCCAGCAGCTTGGATGGGGTCGGCAATGAGCAGTTCTTC
cdr3_aa: CASSLDGVGNEQFF

clone_size: many
d_call: -
v_call: TRBV2
j_call: TRBJ2-1
cdr3_nt: TGTGCCAGCAGTGTACTCAATGAGCAGTTCTTC
cdr3_aa: CASSVLNEQFF

clone_size: -
d_call: -
v_call: TRBV9
j_call: TRBJ2-7
cdr3_nt: TGTGCCAGCAGCGCCGTAGGTCGCGGGACAGAGGAGCAGTACTTC
cdr3_aa: CASSAVGRGTEEQYF

clone_size: -
d_call: -
v_call: TRBV20-1
j_call: TRBJ1-5
cdr3_nt: TGCAGTGCTAGGAGCCCCCAGGGTCAGGTTCAGCCCCAGCATTTT
cdr3_aa: CSARSPQGQVQPQHF

clone_size: few
d_call: -
v_call: TRBV6-5
j_call: TRBJ1-3
cdr3_nt: TGTGCCAGCAGTTACGCCTTGGTTGGAAACACCATATATTTT
cdr3_aa: CASSYALVGNTIYF

clone_size: -
d_call: -
v_call: TRBV28
j_call: TRBJ1-1
cdr3_nt: TGCGCCAGCAGCCCCTCCAGAATGCGGTGGATCTCGAACACTGAAGCTTTCTTT
cdr3_aa: CASSPSRMRWISNTEAFF

clone_size: many
d_call: -
v_call: TRBV28
j_call: TRBJ1-1
cdr3_nt: TGTGCCAGCACCCTGGGACCGTCTACGAACACTGAAGCTTTCTTT
cdr3_aa: CASTLGPSTNTEAFF

clone_size: -
d_call: -
v_call: TRBV7-2
j_call: TRBJ2-7
cdr3_nt: TGTGCCAGCAGCTTAGGGGGTTACGACTACGAGCAGTACTTC
cdr3_aa: CASSLGGYDYEQYF

clone_size: many
d_call: -
v_call: TRBV5-1
j_call: TRBJ1-5
cdr3_nt: TGTGCCAGCAGCTTGGGGGCCAATCAGCCCCAGCATTTT
cdr3_aa: CASSLGANQPQHF

clone_size: -
d_call: -
v_call: TRBV6-2/TRBV6-3
j_call: TRBJ2-1
cdr3_nt: TGTGCCAGCAGTGAAGCTGGGACCGCTACCGGGCGGTTCTTC
cdr3_aa: CASSEAGTATGRFF

clone_size: many
d_call: TRBD1
v_call: TRBV28
j_call: TRBJ2-7
cdr3_nt: TGTGCCAGCAGTTCCGAGGACAGGGGGGTAGGGGAGCAGTACTTC
cdr3_aa: CASSSEDRGVGEQYF

clone_size: once
d_call: TRBD1
v_call: TRBV19
j_call: TRBJ2-7
cdr3_nt: TGTGCCAGTAGTATGCCGGGACAGAGCTCCTACGAGCAGTACTTC
cdr3_aa: CASSMPGQSSYEQYF

clone_size: many
d_call: -
v_call: TRBV28
j_call: TRBJ2-3
cdr3_nt: TGTGCCAGCAGTTTATACGCGTTTATGAAAGCTAGCACAGATACGCAGTATTTT
cdr3_aa: CASSLYAFMKASTDTQYF

clone_size: many
d_call: -
v_call: TRBV11-2
j_call: TRBJ1-1
cdr3_nt: TGTGCCAGCAGCTTAGATGGCAGGGGTGGCACTGAAGCTTTCTTT
cdr3_aa: CASSLDGRGGTEAFF

clone_size: few
d_call: -
v_call: TRBV10-1
j_call: TRBJ2-1
cdr3_nt: TGCGCCAGCATGCCCGATTCCTACAATGAGCAGTTCTTC
cdr3_aa: CASMPDSYNEQFF

clone_size: -
d_call: TRBD2
v_call: TRBV6-5
j_call: TRBJ2-7
cdr3_nt: TGTGCCAGCAGTTACTCCCCTACTAGCGGGAGTTCGGACGAGCAGTACTTC
cdr3_aa: CASSYSPTSGSSDEQYF

clone_size: -
d_call: -
v_call: TRBV5-4
j_call: TRBJ2-3
cdr3_nt: TGTGCCAGCAGCTTCCGATTTGGGCAGGGAGATACGCAGTATTTT
cdr3_aa: CASSFRFGQGDTQYF

clone_size: many
d_call: -
v_call: TRBV3-1
j_call: TRBJ2-1
cdr3_nt: TGTGCCAGCAGCCAAGTCGCGGATTCCTACAATGAGCAGTTCTTC
cdr3_aa: CASSQVADSYNEQFF

clone_size: -
d_call: -
v_call: TRBV5-1
j_call: TRBJ1-4
cdr3_nt: TGCGCCTGCAGCTTGGCGGGGGAGGATGAAGAACTGTTTTTT
cdr3_aa: CACSLAGEDEELFF

clone_size: few
d_call: TRBD2
v_call: TRBV29-1
j_call: TRBJ2-3
cdr3_nt: TGCAGCGTTCCGGCTAGCGGGTTTCTCACAGATACGCAGTATTTT
cdr3_aa: CSVPASGFLTDTQYF

clone_size: -
d_call: TRBD2
v_call: TRBV19
j_call: TRBJ2-1
cdr3_nt: TGTGCCAGTAGTAGACAGACTAGCGGGAGTGGGAATGAGCAGTTCTTC
cdr3_aa: CASSRQTSGSGNEQFF

clone_size: many
d_call: TRBD2
v_call: TRBV20-1
j_call: TRBJ2-7
cdr3_nt: TGCAGTGCTAGAGAAAGGGAAACTAGCGGAGCGACCTACGAGCAGTACTTC
cdr3_aa: CSARERETSGATYEQYF

clone_size: few
d_call: TRBD1
v_call: TRBV20-1
j_call: TRBJ1-1
cdr3_nt: TGCAGTGCTTATACAGGGGAGTCGGACGCTTTCTTT
cdr3_aa: CSAYTGESDAFF

clone_size: -
d_call: -
v_call: TRBV19
j_call: TRBJ2-5
cdr3_nt: TGTGCCAGTAGTATTCTAGCTAGGGAGACCCAGTACTTC
cdr3_aa: CASSILARETQYF

clone_size: few
d_call: -
v_call: TRBV20-1
j_call: TRBJ2-3
cdr3_nt: TGCAGTGCTAGGGCCAACACAGATACGCAGTATTTT
cdr3_aa: CSARANTDTQYF

clone_size: -
d_call: -
v_call: TRBV9
j_call: TRBJ2-5
cdr3_nt: TGTGCCAGCAGCGTAGCAGGTTTCCAAGAGACCCAGTACTTC
cdr3_aa: CASSVAGFQETQYF

clone_size: few
d_call: TRBD2
v_call: TRBV25-1
j_call: TRBJ2-3
cdr3_nt: TGTGCCAGCAGTGAACGCGGGAGAGATACGCAGTATTTT
cdr3_aa: CASSERGRDTQYF

clone_size: many
d_call: -
v_call: TRBV11-3
j_call: TRBJ2-2
cdr3_nt: TGTGCCAGCAGCCGTCTAGCTGTGAGAGGCGGGGAGCTGTTTTTT
cdr3_aa: CASSRLAVRGGELFF